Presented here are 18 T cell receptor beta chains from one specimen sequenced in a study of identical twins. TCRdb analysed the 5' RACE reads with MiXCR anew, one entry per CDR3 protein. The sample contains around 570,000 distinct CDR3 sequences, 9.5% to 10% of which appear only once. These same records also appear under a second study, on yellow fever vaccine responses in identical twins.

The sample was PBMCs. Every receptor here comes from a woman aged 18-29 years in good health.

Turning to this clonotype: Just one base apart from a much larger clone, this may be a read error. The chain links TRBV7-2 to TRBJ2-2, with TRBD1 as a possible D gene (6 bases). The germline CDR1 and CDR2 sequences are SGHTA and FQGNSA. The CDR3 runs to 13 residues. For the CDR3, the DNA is TGTGCCAGCAGGGGTGGGGGCACCGGGGAGCTGTATTTT. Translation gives CASRGGGTGELYF.

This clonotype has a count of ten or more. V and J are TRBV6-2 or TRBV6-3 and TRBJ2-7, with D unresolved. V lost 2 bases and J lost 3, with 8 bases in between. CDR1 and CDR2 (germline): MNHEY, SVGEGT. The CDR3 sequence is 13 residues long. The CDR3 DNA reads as TGTGCCAGCAGTTACAAGTTTGACTACGAGCAGTACTTC. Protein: CASSYKFDYEQYF.

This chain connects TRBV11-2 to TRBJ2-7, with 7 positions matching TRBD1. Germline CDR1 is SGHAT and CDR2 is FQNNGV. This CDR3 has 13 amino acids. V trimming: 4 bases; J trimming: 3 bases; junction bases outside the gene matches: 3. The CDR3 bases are TGTGCCAGCAGCTACGACAGGGTCTACGAGCAGTACTTC. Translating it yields CASSYDRVYEQYF.

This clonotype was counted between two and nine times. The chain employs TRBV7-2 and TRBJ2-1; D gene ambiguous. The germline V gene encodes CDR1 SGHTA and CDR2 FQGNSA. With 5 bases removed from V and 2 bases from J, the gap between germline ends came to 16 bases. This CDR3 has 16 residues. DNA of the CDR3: TGTGCCAGCAGCCGAAAGTTCCTGCCCGCCTACAATGAGCAGTTCTTC. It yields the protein CASSRKFLPAYNEQFF.

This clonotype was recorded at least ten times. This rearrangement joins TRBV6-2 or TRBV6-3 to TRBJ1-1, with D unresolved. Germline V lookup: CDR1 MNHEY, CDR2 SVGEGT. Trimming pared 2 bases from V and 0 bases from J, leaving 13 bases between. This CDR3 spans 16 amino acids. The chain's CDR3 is CASSYPLADLNTEAFF. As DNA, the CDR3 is TGTGCCAGCAGTTACCCGCTCGCGGACTTGAACACTGAAGCTTTCTTT.

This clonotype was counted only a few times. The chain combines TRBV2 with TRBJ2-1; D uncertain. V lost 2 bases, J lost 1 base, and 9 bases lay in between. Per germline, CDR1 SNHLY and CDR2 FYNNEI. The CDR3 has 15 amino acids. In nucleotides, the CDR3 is TGTGCCAGCAGTGAAACCTCTAGTTCCTACAATGAGCAGTTCTTC. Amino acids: CASSETSSSYNEQFF.

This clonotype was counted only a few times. This chain's CDR3 is CASGGALSYEQYF. The CDR3 nucleotides read TGTGCCAGCGGTGGGGCGCTTTCCTACGAGCAGTACTTC. The chain is built from TRBV27 and TRBJ2-7, with D maybe TRBD1 (5 bases). CDR1 is MNHEY and CDR2 is SMNVEV in the germline V gene (reference sequence). V was trimmed by 8 bases and J by 1 base, leaving 12 bases between them. The CDR3 covers 13 residues.

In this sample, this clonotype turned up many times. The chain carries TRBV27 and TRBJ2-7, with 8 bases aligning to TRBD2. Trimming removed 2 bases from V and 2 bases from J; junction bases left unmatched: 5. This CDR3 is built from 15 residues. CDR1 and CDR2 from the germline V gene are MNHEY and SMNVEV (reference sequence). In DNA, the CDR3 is TGTGCCAGCAGTTTAACGGGGGGGCATACCTACGAGCAGTACTTC. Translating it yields CASSLTGGHTYEQYF.

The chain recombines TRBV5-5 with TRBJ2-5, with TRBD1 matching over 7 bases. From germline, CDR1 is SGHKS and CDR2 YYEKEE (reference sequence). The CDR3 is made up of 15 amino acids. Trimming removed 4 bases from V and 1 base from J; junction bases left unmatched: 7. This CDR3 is CASSRQGPTQETQYF. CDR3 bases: TGTGCCAGCAGCCGACAGGGTCCAACCCAAGAGACCCAGTACTTC. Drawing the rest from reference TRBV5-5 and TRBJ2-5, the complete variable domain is DAGVTQSPTHLIKTRGQQVTLRCSPISGHKSVSWYQQVLGQGPQFIFQYYEKEERGRGNFPDRFSARQFPNYSSELNVNALLLGDSALYLCASSRQGPTQETQYFGPGTRLLVL.

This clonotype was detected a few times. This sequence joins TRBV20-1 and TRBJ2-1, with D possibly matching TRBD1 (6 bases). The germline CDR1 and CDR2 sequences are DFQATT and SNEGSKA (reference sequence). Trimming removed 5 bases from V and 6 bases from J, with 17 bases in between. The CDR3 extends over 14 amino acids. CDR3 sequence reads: CSARDTFIFNEQFF. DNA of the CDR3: TGCAGTGCTCGGGACACTTTCATCTTCAATGAGCAGTTCTTC.

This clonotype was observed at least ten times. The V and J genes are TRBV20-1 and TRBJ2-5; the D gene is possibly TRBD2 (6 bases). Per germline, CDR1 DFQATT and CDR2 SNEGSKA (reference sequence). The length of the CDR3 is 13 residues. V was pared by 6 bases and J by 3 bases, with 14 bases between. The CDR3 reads CSAARGTKETQYF. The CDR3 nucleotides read TGCAGTGCCGCCCGGGGGACCAAAGAGACCCAGTACTTC.

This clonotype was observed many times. CDR3 region: CASSLSRTRGGRETQYF. In DNA form, the CDR3 reads TGTGCCAGCAGTTTATCGCGTACGCGGGGGGGCCGGGAGACCCAGTACTTC. The gene calls are TRBV28 and TRBJ2-5; the match to TRBD2 covers 9 bases. The CDR3 runs 17 residues. V gave up 1 base and J gave up 5 bases; unmatched junction bases: 11. Germline lookup yields CDR1 MDHEN and CDR2 SYDVKM.

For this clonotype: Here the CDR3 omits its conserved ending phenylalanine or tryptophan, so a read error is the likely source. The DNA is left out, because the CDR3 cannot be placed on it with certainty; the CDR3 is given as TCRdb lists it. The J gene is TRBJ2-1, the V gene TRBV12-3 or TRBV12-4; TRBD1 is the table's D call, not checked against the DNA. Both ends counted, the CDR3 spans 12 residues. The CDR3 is CASSLVVGASEL.

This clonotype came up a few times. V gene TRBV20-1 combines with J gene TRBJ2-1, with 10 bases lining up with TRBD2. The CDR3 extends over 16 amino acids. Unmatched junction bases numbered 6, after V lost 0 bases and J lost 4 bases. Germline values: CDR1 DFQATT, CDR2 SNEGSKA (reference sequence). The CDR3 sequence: CSARDLTSGEYNEQFF. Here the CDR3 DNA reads TGCAGTGCTAGAGATCTCACTAGCGGGGAGTACAATGAGCAGTTCTTC.

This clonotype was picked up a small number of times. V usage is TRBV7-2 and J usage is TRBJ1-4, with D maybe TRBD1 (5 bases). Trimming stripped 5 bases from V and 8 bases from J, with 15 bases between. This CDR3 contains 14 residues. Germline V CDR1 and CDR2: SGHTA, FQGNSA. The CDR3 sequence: CASSQRGAGEKLFF. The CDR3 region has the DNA TGTGCCAGCAGCCAGAGGGGTGCTGGCGAAAAACTGTTTTTT.

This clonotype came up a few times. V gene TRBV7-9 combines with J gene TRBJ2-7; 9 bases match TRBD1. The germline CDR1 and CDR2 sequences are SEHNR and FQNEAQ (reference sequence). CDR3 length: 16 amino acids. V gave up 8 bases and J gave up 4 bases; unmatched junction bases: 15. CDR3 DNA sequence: TGTGCCAGCGCCTACTCTGGGGGGACAGGGCTATACGAGCAGTACTTC. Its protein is CASAYSGGTGLYEQYF. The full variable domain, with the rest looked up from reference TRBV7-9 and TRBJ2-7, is DTGVSQNPRHKITKRGQNVTFRCDPISEHNRLYWYRQTLGQGPEFLTYFQNEAQLEKSRLLSDRFSAERPKGSFSTLEIQRTEQGDSAMYLCASAYSGGTGLYEQYFGPGTRLTVT.

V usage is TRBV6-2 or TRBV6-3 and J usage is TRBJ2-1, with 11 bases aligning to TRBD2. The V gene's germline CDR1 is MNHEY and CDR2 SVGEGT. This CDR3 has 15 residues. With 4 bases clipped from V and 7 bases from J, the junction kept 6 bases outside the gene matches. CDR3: CASSWTSGLWNEQFF. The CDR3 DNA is TGTGCCAGCAGTTGGACTAGCGGGTTGTGGAATGAGCAGTTCTTC.

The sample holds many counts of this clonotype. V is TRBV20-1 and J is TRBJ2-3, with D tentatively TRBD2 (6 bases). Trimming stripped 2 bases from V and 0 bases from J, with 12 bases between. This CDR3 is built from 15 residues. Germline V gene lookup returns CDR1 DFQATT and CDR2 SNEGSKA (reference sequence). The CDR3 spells CSARPAGTSTDTQYF. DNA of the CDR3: TGCAGTGCTAGACCGGCGGGGACTAGCACAGATACGCAGTATTTT.